This section outlines one T cell receptor beta chain sequence together with its context. The source of the sample is a study of blood T cell repertoires in COVID-19. Study context: The samples span acute and convalescent COVID-19 from the United States, Italy and Spain. PBMCs, B-cell-depleted T cells, or T cells provided the cDNA or gDNA that made up the material.

Under the authors' procedure: Reference gene primer amplification gave nucleated cell count estimates. The method was immunoSEQ multiplex PCR; TCRdb's version includes in-frame clones alone and lacks a portion of them. V, J and clone size derive from that table, while D and trimming were established from the DNA sequence. This table has 110,000 or so clones, 75% to 90% appearing once. V dropped 6 bases and J dropped 9; count of bases not matched to a gene: 17. CDR3 length: 18 amino acids. Germline CDR1 is LGHNA and CDR2 is YNFKEQ. V is TRBV4-2 and J is TRBJ1-6; 10 positions match TRBD1. This clonotype was sampled from a human donor in a cohort sampled during active COVID-19. Sequencing input: peripheral blood. CDR3 coding DNA: TGTGCCAGCAGGCCAGATCTCGGGACAGGGGATTTCGGTTCACCCCTCCACTTT. Protein product: CASRPDLGTGDFGSPLHF.